This T cell receptor (beta chain) was profiled in a study of spatial heterogeneity in lung cancer. Study-wide context: Raw reads showed each unique TCR and UMI combination turning up more than ten times on average. Notes on the study in general: Mutation counts in tumors were tracked by counts of expanded intratumoral alpha and beta TCRs.

Time point here: sample taken at primary tumor resection. The 55 to 90 donors had untreated early-stage non-small cell lung cancer. The sequenced material consisted of unsorted whole RNA from tumor, nontumor lung or frozen PBMC. This clonotype has only a few counts. The antigen is undetermined. TCRdb itself ran the 5' RACE reads through MiXCR, one entry per CDR3 protein. Seen here are around 7,500 distinct CDR3 sequences, 3% to 3.5% observed once, and the top ten hold 20% to 25%. CDR3 length: 16 amino acids. V shed 3 bases, J shed 0 bases, and the junction held 2 bases outside the gene matches. Germline V gene sequence: CDR1 LGHNA, CDR2 YNFKEQ.

The receptor's source is a male donor with early-stage non-small cell lung cancer. The source material was lung tumor tissue, sampled at surgery. The chain links TRBV4-2 to TRBJ2-2, with TRBD2 matching over 9 bases. As DNA, the CDR3 is TGTGCCAGCAGCCAGACTAGCGGAGCGAACACCGGGGAGCTGTTTTTT. Translation: CASSQTSGANTGELFF.